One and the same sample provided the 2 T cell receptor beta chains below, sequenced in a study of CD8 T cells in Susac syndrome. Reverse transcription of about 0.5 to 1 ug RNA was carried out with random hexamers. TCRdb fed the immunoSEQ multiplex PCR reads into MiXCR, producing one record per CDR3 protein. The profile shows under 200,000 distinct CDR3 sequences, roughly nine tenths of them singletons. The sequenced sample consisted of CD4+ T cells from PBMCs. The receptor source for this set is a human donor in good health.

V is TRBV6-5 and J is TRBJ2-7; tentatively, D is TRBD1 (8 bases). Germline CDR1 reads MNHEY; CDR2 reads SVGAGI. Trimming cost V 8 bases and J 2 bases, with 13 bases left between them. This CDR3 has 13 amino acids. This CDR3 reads CASRQGTTYEQYF. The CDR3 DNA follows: TGTGCCAGCCGACAGGGGACTACCTACGAGCAGTACTTC.

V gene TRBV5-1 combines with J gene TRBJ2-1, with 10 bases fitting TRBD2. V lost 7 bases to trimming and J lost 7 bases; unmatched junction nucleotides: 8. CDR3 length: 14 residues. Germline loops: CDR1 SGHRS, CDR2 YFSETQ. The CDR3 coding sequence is TGCGCCAGCGCGGGGCTAGCGGGGGCAAATGAGCAGTTCTTC. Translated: CASAGLAGANEQFF.